A selection of T cell receptor beta chains follows, all from one sample in a study of OX40 agonist ivuxolimab in advanced cancers. Sequencing was performed with immunoSEQ multiplex PCR; in TCRdb, only in-frame clones are kept and a portion is missing. This sample yields about 64,000 clones, of which roughly 90% are seen a single time; roughly 0.67% belongs to the top ten. Sequenced here: CD4+ or CD8+ T cells sorted from blood, sampled in a trial of the OX40 agonist ivuxolimab. These receptors were obtained from an adult with an advanced solid tumor such as melanoma, head and neck, liver or kidney cancer. Each CDR3 is given with its conserved first and last residue. D genes are given only for firm matches. Clone size, where shown, is once, few, many, or a class for clones that have expanded.

cdr3_nt cdr3_aa d_call cdr3_length v_call clone_size j_call
TGCGCCAGCAGCTTAACACTTTACTACGAGCAGTACTTC CASSLTLYYEQYF NA 13 TRBV5-1 NA TRBJ2-7
TGTGCCAGCAGTTCATCGACAGGGAAATCTTCACCCCTCCACTTT CASSSSTGKSSPLHF TRBD1 15 TRBV27 NA TRBJ1-6
TGTGCCAGCAGCGTAGGTGGTTCCCCCCACAATCAGCCCCAGCATTTT CASSVGGSPHNQPQHF NA 16 TRBV7-2 NA TRBJ1-5
TGTGCCAGCAGCCCGGGGTCGAGGCACAATCGGGGCGAGCAGTACTTC CASSPGSRHNRGEQYF NA 16 TRBV6-6 NA TRBJ2-7
TGTGCCAGCTGGACAGCGGAAAAAGTTGAAGCTTTCTTT CASWTAEKVEAFF NA 13 TRBV2 NA TRBJ1-1
TGTGCCAGTAGTATCGGGAGGGGCGCGTCTGGGGCCAACGTCCTGACTTTC CASSIGRGASGANVLTF TRBD2 17 TRBV19 NA TRBJ2-6
TGCAGCGTTCGAACTAGCGGTAATCAAGAGACCCAGTACTTC CSVRTSGNQETQYF TRBD2 14 TRBV29-1 NA TRBJ2-5
TGTGCCAGCAGCTTCATTCTGAATACGCAGTATTTT CASSFILNTQYF NA 12 TRBV5-8 NA TRBJ2-3
TGTGCCAGTAGTTTCCGACCGGCCCAGATCCCCAATCAGCCCCAGCATTTT CASSFRPAQIPNQPQHF NA 17 TRBV19 once TRBJ1-5
TGCGCCAGCAGTGAGTCTCACGGAGGGAGGGAGACCCAGTACTTC CASSESHGGRETQYF NA 15 TRBV10-1 NA TRBJ2-5
TGTGCCAGCAGCTCCTCCCGGGCGACAGATACGCAGTATTTT CASSSSRATDTQYF NA 14 TRBV5-6 once TRBJ2-3
TGTGCCAGCAGCTTGGGGGGGACAGGCACGCGAGCTTTCTTT CASSLGGTGTRAFF TRBD1 14 TRBV5-5 NA TRBJ1-1
TGTGCCTGGAGACGTCTGGGCGCAGGGACAGATACGCAGTATTTT CAWRRLGAGTDTQYF NA 15 TRBV30 NA TRBJ2-3
TGTGCCATCAGTGACCCAGGCGGGAGTGGCGAGCAGTACTTC CAISDPGGSGEQYF TRBD2 14 TRBV10-3 NA TRBJ2-7
TGTGCCAGTGCCGACAGGGGATCTTATAGCAATCAGCCCCAGCATTTT CASADRGSYSNQPQHF TRBD1 16 TRBV19 NA TRBJ1-5
TGTGCCAGTAGTATCACTAGCGGGCCCTACGGGCAGTACTTC CASSITSGPYGQYF TRBD2 14 TRBV19 once TRBJ2-7
TGTGCCAGCAGTGATCGTCACGGAAGACGTTACAATGAGCAGTTCTTC CASSDRHGRRYNEQFF NA 16 TRBV6-1 NA TRBJ2-1
TGTGCCAGCAGTTTGGGTGCGAGAACCTACGAGCAGTACTTC CASSLGARTYEQYF NA 14 TRBV28 NA TRBJ2-7
TGTGCCAGCAGCTCGGACAGCTACTATGGCTACACCTTC CASSSDSYYGYTF NA 13 TRBV5-8 NA TRBJ1-2
TGTGCCAGCTCAGCAAGGAACAGGGGGCAAACGGGGGAGCTGTTTTTT CASSARNRGQTGELFF TRBD1 16 TRBV18 once TRBJ2-2
TGTGCCAGCAGTGCCCGCGGGGGAGGGACTGAAGCTTTCTTT CASSARGGGTEAFF NA 14 TRBV6-5 NA TRBJ1-1
TGTGCCAGCAGGGACCAGGGACAGCGGCTGCGTTATGGCTACACCTTC CASRDQGQRLRYGYTF TRBD1 16 TRBV6-6 NA TRBJ1-2
TGTGCCACCGGGACAGGGAGGGTTCAGCCCCAGCATTTT CATGTGRVQPQHF TRBD1 13 TRBV28 NA TRBJ1-5
TGTGCCAGCAGGCCCGCTGGGGCCGCAGGAGACACTGAAGCTTTCTTT CASRPAGAAGDTEAFF NA 16 TRBV28 NA TRBJ1-1
TGTGCCAGCAGTTCGTTGGGGGCCTATGGCTACACCTTC CASSSLGAYGYTF NA 13 TRBV28 NA TRBJ1-2
TGTGCCAGCAGTTTAGCCAGGGGGCTGGGCCCCCTCCACTTT CASSLARGLGPLHF TRBD1 14 TRBV28 NA TRBJ1-6
TGTGCCAGCAGCTTGGTATGGGATACGCAGTATTTT CASSLVWDTQYF NA 12 TRBV5-6 NA TRBJ2-3
TGTGCCAGCTCACCTTTAGGCTCAACTAATGAAAAACTGTTTTTT CASSPLGSTNEKLFF NA 15 TRBV18 once TRBJ1-4
TGTGCCACCAGAGGGTTTGGGACTGAAGCTTTCTTT CATRGFGTEAFF NA 12 TRBV6-1 NA TRBJ1-1
TGCAGCGCCGCGGGGACGGAGACCCAGTACTTC CSAAGTETQYF NA 11 TRBV29-1 NA TRBJ2-5
TGTGCCAGTAGTACGGAGGGGATCACAGATACGCAGTATTTT CASSTEGITDTQYF NA 14 TRBV19 once TRBJ2-3
TGTGCCAGCAGCTTTCACCCAAACACCGGGGAGCTGTTTTTT CASSFHPNTGELFF NA 14 TRBV7-3 once TRBJ2-2
TGCGCCAGCAGCCCCAATTCAGGGCACGGCGAGCAGTACTTC CASSPNSGHGEQYF NA 14 TRBV5-1 NA TRBJ2-7
TGTGCCAGCAGTTCGGGACTAGCGGGAAAGGATGAGCAGTTCTTC CASSSGLAGKDEQFF TRBD2 15 TRBV6-6 NA TRBJ2-1
TGTGCCAGCAGACAGGGGCGGAACACCGGGGAGCTGTTTTTT CASRQGRNTGELFF TRBD1 14 TRBV10-3 once TRBJ2-2
TGTGCCAGCAGCCTTACAACGGATACGCAGTATTTT CASSLTTDTQYF NA 12 TRBV5-4 NA TRBJ2-3
TGTGCCAGCGTTAATGCGGGGGGTTCAGGAGGCTACACCTTC CASVNAGGSGGYTF NA 14 TRBV6-6 NA TRBJ1-2
TGCAGCGTTGAAGATGAGAACAGGGTAGATGGCTACACCTTC CSVEDENRVDGYTF NA 14 TRBV29-1 NA TRBJ1-2
TGTGCCAGCAGTCTCCGCCCCGGGAGGAACTATGGCTACACCTTC CASSLRPGRNYGYTF NA 15 TRBV28 NA TRBJ1-2
TGTGCCAGCAGCTTAGGGGGTGCCCAGTACTTC CASSLGGAQYF NA 11 TRBV7-9 NA TRBJ2-5
TGTGCCAGCTCGCCCACAGCTACAGATACGCAGTATTTT CASSPTATDTQYF NA 13 TRBV18 NA TRBJ2-3
TGCGCCAGCAGTCCCGGGCCAGCGATCCAAGAGACCCAGTACTTC CASSPGPAIQETQYF NA 15 TRBV5-1 NA TRBJ2-5
TGTGCCTGGAGTGTGGGCGACCGGTACCGTCAGCCCCAGCATTTT CAWSVGDRYRQPQHF NA 15 TRBV30 NA TRBJ1-5
TGCGCCAGCAGCTTGGCAGCGGGAGGCTACAATGAGCAGTTCTTC CASSLAAGGYNEQFF TRBD2 15 TRBV5-1 NA TRBJ2-1
TGTGCCAGTAGTCGGTCCGGGGGTCCTGGAAACACCATATATTTT CASSRSGGPGNTIYF NA 15 TRBV19 NA TRBJ1-3
TGTGCCAGCAGCTTAGCGCATGGGAACATTCAGTACTTC CASSLAHGNIQYF NA 13 TRBV7-9 once TRBJ2-4
TGCGCCAGCAGCCCTATAATTAGCGGGAGGAGCTCTGGGGCCAACGTCCTGACTTTC CASSPIISGRSSGANVLTF TRBD2 19 TRBV5-1 NA TRBJ2-6
TGCAGCGTTGTGGTCGGTTCCTACAATGAGCAGTTCTTC CSVVVGSYNEQFF NA 13 TRBV29-1 NA TRBJ2-1
TGCGCCAGCAGCAATACGGACAGGGGGAACACCGGGGAGCTGTTTTTT CASSNTDRGNTGELFF TRBD1 16 TRBV5-1 NA TRBJ2-2
TGTGCCAGTAGTAAACCAGGGAGCTCCTACGAGCAGTACTTC CASSKPGSSYEQYF NA 14 TRBV19 NA TRBJ2-7
TGTGCCAGCAGCTTAGTCGGAGCGGACACCATATATTTT CASSLVGADTIYF NA 13 TRBV7-6 NA TRBJ1-3
TGTGCCAGCAGTTACACCGGGCCCAAAAACATTCAGTACTTC CASSYTGPKNIQYF NA 14 TRBV6-5 NA TRBJ2-4
TGCGCCAGCAGCTTGTCACCAGGGACGTACGAGCAGTACTTC CASSLSPGTYEQYF NA 14 TRBV5-1 once TRBJ2-7
TGTGCCAGCAGCCCCAGCGCCCGGTTAGCTGGAAACACCATATATTTT CASSPSARLAGNTIYF NA 16 TRBV11-3 NA TRBJ1-3
TGTGCCAGCAGTGAAGATCCAGTAAGAGGGACCCAGTACTTC CASSEDPVRGTQYF NA 14 TRBV6-1 NA TRBJ2-5
TGTGCCAGCTCACTCCGTGGGGTGTCCTCTGGGGCCAACGTCCTGACTTTC CASSLRGVSSGANVLTF NA 17 TRBV18 NA TRBJ2-6
TGTGCCAGCATTGGGGGAGTGGTTACCGGGGAGCTGTTTTTT CASIGGVVTGELFF NA 14 TRBV6-6 NA TRBJ2-2
TGTGCCAGCAGTAGGACGGATGGCTACACCTTC CASSRTDGYTF NA 11 TRBV28 few TRBJ1-2
TGTGCCAGCAGCTTTTCGGGACAGGGTGGCACTGAAGCTTTCTTT CASSFSGQGGTEAFF TRBD1 15 TRBV5-5 NA TRBJ1-1